The 26 T cell receptor beta chains presented below share a single source sample, sequenced in a study of T cells in tumors after PD-1 blockade. Sequencing was performed with immunoSEQ multiplex PCR; in TCRdb, only in-frame clones are kept and a portion is missing. The table shows around 13,000 clones, with about 62% occurring only once. The starting material was tumor tissue, obtained before anti-PD-1 treatment. The receptors shown here come from a human donor with cutaneous squamous cell carcinoma.

V usage is TRBV4-1 and J usage is TRBJ1-1; 9 nucleotides agree with TRBD1. J lost 5 bases, V lost 2 bases, and 18 bases had no gene match. Germline CDR1 is MGHRA and CDR2 is YSYEKL. This CDR3 has 19 residues. CDR3 sequence: CASSQKTGTGYPRGTEAFF. CDR3 sequence (DNA): TGCGCCAGCAGCCAAAAAACCGGGACAGGGTATCCCCGGGGAACTGAAGCTTTCTTT.

The CDR3 reads CASSFRQASGQETQYF. CDR3 nucleotides: TGTGCCAGCAGTTTCCGCCAGGCTAGCGGACAAGAGACCCAGTACTTC. The V and J genes are TRBV6-5 and TRBJ2-5; 7 nucleotides agree with TRBD2. This CDR3 spans 16 amino acids. Unmatched junction bases numbered 10, after V lost 4 bases and J lost 2 bases. CDR1 and CDR2 (germline): MNHEY, SVGAGI.

V gene TRBV9 combines with J gene TRBJ1-1, with a tentative D call TRBD1 (5 bases). This CDR3 region has 14 residues. V lost 1 base to trimming and J lost 8 bases, with 15 bases between them. CDR1 and CDR2 from the germline V gene are SGDLS and YYNGEE. CDR3 amino acids: CASSVSAGQNEAFF. For the CDR3, the DNA is TGTGCCAGCAGCGTATCGGCAGGGCAAAACGAAGCTTTCTTT. The full variable domain, rest sourced from reference TRBV9 and TRBJ1-1, is DSGVTQTPKHLITATGQRVTLRCSPRSGDLSVYWYQQSLDQGLQFLIQYYNGEERAKGNILERFSAQQFPDLHSELNLSSLELGDSALYFCASSVSAGQNEAFFGQGTRLTVV.

The gene calls are TRBV10-3 and TRBJ2-5; 11 bases are shared with TRBD2. The length of the CDR3 is 16 residues. The J segment lost 4 bases and the V segment lost 0 bases, leaving 4 bases of the junction unmatched. Germline assignment: CDR1 ENHRY and CDR2 SYGVKD. CDR3 bases: TGTGCCATCAGTGAGTCTAGCGGGAGGGCCGGAGAGACCCAGTACTTC. Protein sequence: CAISESSGRAGETQYF.

The V gene is TRBV6-5, the J gene TRBJ1-6, with a possible D match to TRBD1 (5 bases). Germline loops: CDR1 MNHEY, CDR2 SVGAGI. This CDR3 comprises 15 residues. Trimming removed 6 bases from V and 10 bases from J, with 19 bases in between. The DNA of the CDR3 is TGTGCCAGCAGCCTCCAGGGAGGTAATCGCTCACCCCTCCACTTT. Its protein product is CASSLQGGNRSPLHF.

This clone is judged medium-sized. The chain is built from TRBV4-3 and TRBJ2-3; 13 bases are a match to TRBD2. Germline CDR1 and CDR2: LGHNA and YSLEER. V gave up 2 bases and J gave up 3 bases; unmatched junction bases: 8. CDR3 length: 18 amino acids. The CDR3 loop reads CASSQNPGLAGRTDTQYF. The CDR3 bases are TGCGCCAGCAGCCAAAATCCGGGACTAGCGGGGAGGACAGATACGCAGTATTTT.

V usage is TRBV6-5 and J usage is TRBJ2-2; 15 nucleotides align to TRBD2. The trim removed 8 bases at V and 5 bases at J, leaving 3 bases unmatched. The germline CDR1 and CDR2 sequences are MNHEY and SVGAGI. CDR3 length: 15 residues. In DNA, the CDR3 is TGTGCCAGCGTCGGGACTAGCGGGAGGACCGGGGAGCTGTTTTTT. Amino acids: CASVGTSGRTGELFF.

The chain joins TRBV25-1 to TRBJ2-1; no firm D call. The CDR3 loop spans 14 amino acids. Germline-derived CDR1 and CDR2 are MGHDK and SYGVNS. The CDR3 sequence: CAHPERISYNEQFF. The CDR3 region has the DNA TGTGCTCACCCGGAGCGAATCTCCTACAATGAGCAGTTCTTC.

The table lists this clone with a few counts. The V gene is TRBV7-9, the J gene TRBJ1-6; D may be TRBD1 (5 bases). This CDR3 comprises 15 residues. Germline CDR1 reads SEHNR; CDR2 reads FQNEAQ (reference sequence). Trimming cost V 3 bases and J 2 bases, with 8 bases left between them. CDR3 DNA sequence: TGTGCCAGCAGCTTTCAAGGGGCCTATAATTCACCCCTCCACTTT. As protein: CASSFQGAYNSPLHF.

This clone has only one observation. The chain carries TRBV3-1 (or the pseudogene TRBV3-2) and TRBJ2-3, with D perhaps matching TRBD2 (6 bases). In germline, CDR1 is LGHDT, CDR2 YNNKEL (reference sequence). The CDR3 loop spans 16 amino acids. V was shortened by 4 bases and J by 0 bases, with 14 bases between the two germline ends. The CDR3: CASSPAVGGSTDTQYF. Here the CDR3 DNA reads TGTGCCAGCAGCCCAGCAGTGGGGGGTAGCACAGATACGCAGTATTTT.

The CDR3 here is CASSFQFEGGRYF. The CDR3 nucleotides read TGTGCCAGCAGCTTCCAATTCGAGGGGGGCCGGTATTTT. The gene calls are TRBV7-2 and TRBJ2-3, with D perhaps assigned TRBD1 or TRBD2 (6 bases each). This CDR3 comprises 13 residues. V was cut by 3 bases and J by 14 bases, with 18 bases left in between. Germline CDR1 SGHTA, CDR2 FQGNSA.

The chain joins TRBV20-1 to TRBJ2-5; 7 bases fit TRBD1. After removal of 3 bases from V and 5 bases from J, the junction contained 9 bases not matched to a gene. The germline V gene encodes CDR1 DFQATT and CDR2 SNEGSKA (reference sequence). This CDR3 has 14 amino acids. CDR3 in amino acids: CSASEGAQMETQYF. The CDR3 DNA reads as TGCAGTGCTAGTGAGGGGGCGCAGATGGAGACCCAGTACTTC.

The chain is built from TRBV5-1 and TRBJ2-1; D might be TRBD2 (6 bases). The V gene lost 1 base and the J gene lost 12 bases, with 14 bases spanning the gap. The CDR3 contains 13 residues. Per the germline V gene, CDR1 is SGHRS and CDR2 is YFSETQ. CDR3 coding DNA: TGCGCCAGCAGCTTGCGGAACGGGAGAGGGCAGTTCTTC. Its translation: CASSLRNGRGQFF.

This clone showed up just a few times. This chain links TRBV5-6 with TRBJ2-3, with 7 bases aligning to TRBD1. Germline CDR1 SGHDT, CDR2 YYEEEE. The V and J ends lost 0 bases and 0 bases, in that order; junction bases with no gene match: 1. The CDR3 extends over 15 amino acids. CDR3 in amino acids: CASSLDRGSTDTQYF. CDR3 bases: TGTGCCAGCAGCTTGGACAGGGGTAGCACAGATACGCAGTATTTT.

The genes are TRBV23-1 and TRBJ1-3; D is unresolved. TRBV23-1 is marked as an open reading frame, function uncertain. Trimming stripped 2 bases from V and 1 base from J, with 24 bases between. The CDR3 consists of 20 residues. CDR3 loop: CASSQPDTGQRGTSGNTIYF. DNA of the CDR3: TGCGCCAGCAGTCAACCTGATACCGGGCAAAGAGGAACTTCTGGAAACACCATATATTTT.

The chain joins TRBV9 to TRBJ1-2; a weak D match, TRBD1 (6 bases). The V end lost 3 bases, the J end lost 10 bases, and 22 bases lay between the germline ends. The CDR3 has 15 residues. Germline CDR1 is SGDLS and CDR2 is YYNGEE. The CDR3 loop reads CASSGTGGATLPYTF. For the CDR3, the DNA is TGTGCCAGCAGCGGCACGGGGGGCGCAACCTTACCCTACACCTTC.

By frequency in the sample, this clone is medium-sized (0.01 to 0.1%). The V call is TRBV27, the J call TRBJ1-4; 7 bases agree with TRBD1. Germline assignment: CDR1 MNHEY and CDR2 SMNVEV (reference sequence). With V trimmed by 5 bases and J by 8 bases, 11 bases remained unmatched. This CDR3 contains 15 residues. CDR3 sequence reads: CASSSKQGIDEKLFF. The CDR3, as DNA: TGTGCCAGCAGTAGCAAACAGGGGATTGACGAAAAACTGTTTTTT.

This clone has just a few counts. The genes are TRBV19 and TRBJ2-1; perhaps D is TRBD1 or TRBD2 (6 bases each). Germline values: CDR1 LNHDA, CDR2 SQIVND (reference sequence). The CDR3 totals 15 residues. The V gene lost 1 base and the J gene lost 7 bases, with 14 bases spanning the gap. The CDR3 DNA is TGTGCCAGTAGTATAGCCAGGAGGGGGAAGAATGAGCAGTTCTTC. This gives the protein CASSIARRGKNEQFF.

This clone was observed a single time. The V gene is TRBV7-8, the J gene TRBJ1-2, with 7 positions matching TRBD1. Trimming removed 5 bases from V and 6 bases from J; junction bases left unmatched: 6. CDR1 SGHVS and CDR2 FQNEAQ come from the germline V gene. The CDR3 length is 13 residues. The CDR3 DNA is TGTGCCAGCAGCCGGGACAGTAAAGATGGCTACACCTTC. This translates into CASSRDSKDGYTF. Supplemented by reference TRBV7-8 and TRBJ1-2, the full variable domain reads GAGVSQSPRYKVAKRGQDVALRCDPISGHVSLFWYQQALGQGPEFLTYFQNEAQLDKSGLPSDRFFAERPEGSVSTLKIQRTQQEDSAVYLCASSRDSKDGYTFGSGTRLTVV.

The chain links TRBV20-1 to TRBJ1-3; D may be TRBD1 (5 bases). V lost 3 bases, J lost 9 bases, and 18 bases lay in between. Per the germline V gene, CDR1 is DFQATT and CDR2 is SNEGSKA (reference sequence). The CDR3 covers 14 residues. The CDR3 sequence: CSASKGQAGGTIYF. In DNA form, the CDR3 reads TGCAGTGCTAGTAAAGGACAAGCGGGGGGCACCATATATTTT.

The rearrangement uses TRBV30 and TRBJ2-1; a weak D match, TRBD2 (6 bases). Germline CDR1 GTSNPN, CDR2 SVGIG (reference sequence). Trimming took 0 bases from V and 11 from J, leaving 8 bases between them. CDR3 length: 11 amino acids. The CDR3 sequence is CAWSVRGKQFF. The CDR3 nucleotides are TGTGCCTGGAGTGTACGCGGGAAGCAGTTCTTC.

The chain uses TRBV13 and TRBJ1-6; a possible D gene is TRBD1 (5 bases). CDR3 size: 15 residues. In germline, CDR1 is PRHDT, CDR2 FYEKMQ (reference sequence). V lost 0 bases to trimming and J lost 6 bases, with 9 bases between them. DNA of the CDR3: TGTGCCAGCAGCTTAGGTGCAGGGAGTAATTCACCCCTCCACTTT. Translated: CASSLGAGSNSPLHF.

This clone was picked up a small number of times. The chain combines TRBV5-1 with TRBJ1-3; D is possibly TRBD1 (6 bases). The CDR3 is 15 residues long. Germline CDR1 is SGHRS and CDR2 is YFSETQ. V lost 4 bases and J lost 1, with 12 bases in between. The CDR3 sequence: CASSVQQGSGNTIYF. The CDR3 DNA reads as TGCGCCAGCAGCGTACAACAGGGATCTGGAAACACCATATATTTT.

This clone was detected a few times. The V gene is TRBV30, the J gene TRBJ1-1, with 8 bases aligning to TRBD1. The CDR3 is made up of 13 amino acids. The germline CDR1 and CDR2 sequences are GTSNPN and SVGIG (reference sequence). The trim removed 5 bases at V and 5 bases at J, leaving 7 bases unmatched. CDR3 sequence (DNA): TGTGCCTGGGGAGACAGGGGAGGGACTGAAGCTTTCTTT. This gives the protein CAWGDRGGTEAFF.

J is TRBJ2-1 and V is TRBV7-9; no reliable D call. The CDR3 loop spans 14 amino acids. Germline lookup yields CDR1 SEHNR and CDR2 FQNEAQ (reference sequence). V lost 4 bases to trimming and J lost 6 bases, with 13 bases between them. The CDR3 sequence: CASSSHVSSNEQFF. The CDR3 region has the DNA TGTGCCAGCAGCTCCCACGTTAGCAGCAATGAGCAGTTCTTC.

The chain has TRBV7-8 and TRBJ2-7; TRBD2 is a possible D gene (5 bases). The CDR3 is 13 amino acids. Trimming removed 3 bases from V and 2 bases from J, with 8 bases in between. In germline, CDR1 is SGHVS, CDR2 FQNEAQ. CDR3 amino acids: CASSFGETYEQYF. For the CDR3, the DNA is TGTGCCAGCAGCTTCGGGGAGACCTACGAGCAGTACTTC.